This is a list of T cell receptor beta chains from one sample in a study of blood T cell repertoires in COVID-19. Profiled with immunoSEQ multiplex PCR; TCRdb holds only in-frame clones, not every one. The repertoire holds 250,000 to 400,000 clones, with more than 75% as singletons. Sequenced material: PBMCs or T cells enriched from blood (not recorded which). The receptors shown here come from a man aged 60 to 69 who had recovered from COVID-19. Both conserved end residues are part of each CDR3. A D gene is named only where the DNA matches it firmly. Expanded clones are given a class, and other clones once, few, many or no size at all.

v_call,clone_size,d_call,j_call,cdr3_aa,cdr3_nt
TRBV6-5,-,-,TRBJ2-1,CASSYGQRILYNEQFF,TGTGCCAGCAGTTACGGCCAGAGGATTCTCTACAATGAGCAGTTCTTC
TRBV24-1,-,-,TRBJ2-1,CATTAGAYNEQFF,TGTGCCACCACGGCAGGGGCTTACAATGAGCAGTTCTTC
TRBV10-1,-,TRBD2,TRBJ2-1,CASSEYGTSGYNEQFF,TGCGCCAGCAGTGAATACGGGACTAGCGGATACAATGAGCAGTTCTTC
TRBV7-3,-,-,TRBJ1-1,CASSSQGGTEAFF,TGTGCCAGCAGCTCCCAGGGAGGGACTGAAGCTTTCTTT
TRBV21-1,-,-,TRBJ2-7,CASTMVGQGLSGDSYEQYF,TGTGCCAGCACCATGGTAGGACAGGGCCTATCTGGAGACTCCTACGAGCAGTACTTC
TRBV30,-,TRBD1,TRBJ1-3,CACTGGFINTIYF,TGTGCCTGCACAGGGGGGTTTATAAACACCATATATTTT
TRBV7-9,-,-,TRBJ1-5,CASSLAAGSNQPQHF,TGTGCCAGCAGCTTAGCGGCTGGCAGCAATCAGCCCCAGCATTTT
TRBV4-1,-,-,TRBJ1-5,CASSQDFLRGSRALQPQHF,TGCGCCAGCAGCCAAGATTTTCTGAGGGGGTCCCGGGCACTTCAGCCCCAGCATTTT
TRBV11-2,-,-,TRBJ1-5,CASSKTANQPQHF,TGTGCCAGCAGCAAGACAGCGAATCAGCCCCAGCATTTT
TRBV3-1/TRBV3-2,-,-,TRBJ1-1,CASSQGIQFEAFF,TGTGCCAGCAGCCAAGGAATCCAGTTTGAAGCTTTCTTT
TRBV5-1,-,TRBD2,TRBJ2-7,CASSLGGGSGYEQYF,TGCGCCAGCAGCTTGGGGGGCGGGAGTGGCTACGAGCAGTACTTC
TRBV6-2/TRBV6-3,-,-,TRBJ1-6,CASSSASGVVSYNSPLHF,TGTGCCAGCAGTTCAGCGTCGGGGGTGGTGTCCTATAATTCACCCCTCCACTTT
TRBV7-2,-,-,TRBJ2-3,CASSSTRISTDTQYF,TGTGCCAGCAGCTCGACTAGAATCAGCACAGATACGCAGTATTTT
TRBV19,-,-,TRBJ2-4,CASSIRAKNIQYF,TGTGCCAGTAGTATTAGAGCCAAAAACATTCAGTACTTC
TRBV5-1,-,-,TRBJ1-1,CASSLVGSGGYNTEAFF,TGCGCCAGCAGCTTGGTCGGGTCGGGAGGATATAACACTGAAGCTTTCTTT
TRBV4-2,-,-,TRBJ1-1,CASSLGQNTEAFF,TGTGCCAGCAGCCTGGGACAGAACACTGAAGCTTTCTTT
TRBV28,few,-,TRBJ2-1,CASTSHGLSSYNEQFF,TGTGCCAGCACGTCTCACGGTTTAAGCTCCTACAATGAGCAGTTCTTC
TRBV27,-,TRBD2,TRBJ2-1,CASSFRWGGYNEQFF,TGTGCCAGCAGTTTTAGGTGGGGGGGGTACAATGAGCAGTTCTTC
TRBV25-1,-,-,TRBJ2-3,CASRGRVSTDTQYF,TGTGCCAGCAGAGGGCGGGTGAGCACAGATACGCAGTATTTT
TRBV2,-,-,TRBJ1-5,CASTKRPGANQPQHF,TGTGCCAGCACCAAACGGCCAGGCGCAAATCAGCCCCAGCATTTT
TRBV6-5,-,TRBD1,TRBJ2-7,CASSPRTGGHYEQYF,TGTGCCAGCAGCCCACGGACAGGGGGCCACTACGAGCAGTACTTC
TRBV18,-,TRBD2,TRBJ2-2,CASSTSGGVVTGELFF,TGTGCCAGCTCAACCAGCGGGGGGGTCGTCACCGGGGAGCTGTTTTTT
TRBV2,once,TRBD1,TRBJ2-7,CASRSGQGNYEQYF,TGTGCCAGCAGGTCGGGACAGGGAAACTACGAGCAGTACTTC
TRBV10-3,-,-,TRBJ2-3,CAIMSGPSTDTQYF,TGTGCCATCATGAGCGGCCCTAGCACAGATACGCAGTATTTT
TRBV11-2,few,TRBD1,TRBJ2-7,CASSLPGQGYEQYF,TGTGCCAGCAGCTTACCGGGACAGGGCTACGAGCAGTACTTC
TRBV13,-,-,TRBJ2-5,CASSFTGAEETQYF,TGTGCCAGCAGCTTCACGGGAGCGGAGGAGACCCAGTACTTC
TRBV5-1,-,-,TRBJ2-1,CASRINRVEALFF,TGCGCCAGCAGAATCAACAGGGTGGAAGCTCTGTTCTTC
TRBV3-1/TRBV3-2,-,-,TRBJ1-1,CASSQVIGNTEAFF,TGTGCCAGCAGCCAAGTCATCGGGAACACTGAAGCTTTCTTT
TRBV7-9,-,-,TRBJ1-2,CASSLEAYANYGYTF,TGTGCCAGCAGCTTAGAAGCCTATGCTAACTATGGCTACACCTTC
TRBV9,-,TRBD1,TRBJ1-1,CASSPGQGASEAFF,TGTGCCAGCAGCCCCGGACAGGGGGCTTCTGAAGCTTTCTTT
TRBV19,-,TRBD1,TRBJ1-1,CASGDRGSLNTEAFF,TGTGCCAGCGGGGACAGGGGGTCCCTGAACACTGAAGCTTTCTTT
TRBV6-1,-,-,TRBJ1-1,CASSEFLSQGRGEAFF,TGTGCCAGCAGTGAATTTTTGAGCCAGGGGAGAGGTGAAGCTTTCTTT
TRBV10-3,-,TRBD2,TRBJ2-2,CATTTSGLTGELFF,TGTGCCACCACCACTAGCGGGCTCACCGGGGAGCTGTTTTTT
TRBV2,-,-,TRBJ1-1,CAATGNSGTEAFF,TGTGCCGCTACAGGGAATTCGGGCACTGAAGCTTTCTTT
TRBV5-6,-,-,TRBJ1-1,CASSLVLTEAFF,TGTGCCAGCAGCTTGGTCTTAACTGAAGCTTTCTTT
TRBV18,-,TRBD1,TRBJ1-2,CASSPTGQGGGYTF,TGTGCCAGCTCACCTACGGGACAGGGCGGTGGCTACACCTTC
TRBV6-5,-,-,TRBJ1-3,CASSSGQGGNTIYF,TGTGCCAGCAGCAGCGGGCAGGGAGGAAACACCATATATTTT
TRBV5-6,-,-,TRBJ1-5,CASSWGGASNQPQHF,TGTGCCAGCAGCTGGGGGGGGGCCAGCAATCAGCCCCAGCATTTT
TRBV5-1,-,TRBD2,TRBJ2-1,CASSFGSGSSNEQFF,TGCGCCAGCAGCTTTGGTAGCGGGAGTTCCAATGAGCAGTTCTTC
TRBV7-3,-,-,TRBJ1-5,CASSPGANQPQHF,TGTGCCAGCAGCCCAGGGGCTAATCAGCCCCAGCATTTT
TRBV3-1/TRBV3-2,-,-,TRBJ2-5,CASSQVQGKTQYF,TGTGCCAGCAGCCAAGTGCAGGGGAAGACCCAGTACTTC
TRBV25-1,-,-,TRBJ1-5,CASGPAGQPQHF,TGTGCCAGCGGCCCGGCGGGTCAGCCCCAGCATTTT
TRBV4-1,-,-,TRBJ2-7,CASRPGGGGAYEQYF,TGCGCCAGCCGGCCGGGGGGTGGGGGCGCTTACGAGCAGTACTTC
TRBV28,-,-,TRBJ1-4,CASSLLGGHNEKLFF,TGTGCCAGCAGTTTATTAGGGGGTCATAATGAAAAACTGTTTTTT
TRBV11-3,-,-,TRBJ2-7,CASSAPGYEQYF,TGTGCCAGCAGCGCCCCAGGGTACGAGCAGTACTTC
TRBV5-1,-,TRBD1,TRBJ1-2,CASSQSGGQVIYGYTF,TGCGCCAGCAGCCAATCCGGCGGACAGGTGATCTATGGCTACACCTTC
TRBV5-1,-,TRBD1,TRBJ1-1,CASSSDRTGRTEAFF,TGCGCCAGCAGCTCCGACCGGACAGGACGGACTGAAGCTTTCTTT
TRBV15,-,-,TRBJ1-4,CATSREVGSYAGEKLFF,TGTGCCACCAGCAGAGAGGTTGGGAGTTACGCGGGGGAAAAACTGTTTTTT
TRBV7-2,few,-,TRBJ1-1,CASSLEPNTEAFF,TGTGCCAGCAGCTTAGAGCCGAACACTGAAGCTTTCTTT
TRBV7-2,-,-,TRBJ1-6,CASTSPTAYSSPLHF,TGTGCCAGCACCTCGCCGACAGCGTACTCTTCACCCCTCCACTTT
TRBV6-5,-,-,TRBJ1-1,CATGTGGENTEAFF,TGTGCCACGGGGACCGGCGGGGAGAACACTGAAGCTTTCTTT
TRBV27,-,-,TRBJ1-6,CASSFDRILDSPLHF,TGTGCCAGCAGTTTCGACAGAATATTGGATTCACCCCTCCACTTT
TRBV3-1/TRBV3-2,few,-,TRBJ2-2,CASTRAPTNTGELFF,TGTGCCAGCACCCGAGCGCCGACGAACACCGGGGAGCTGTTTTTT
TRBV25-1,-,TRBD1,TRBJ1-1,CASSVTGAGRNTEAFF,TGTGCCAGCAGTGTTACAGGGGCAGGTCGGAACACTGAAGCTTTCTTT
TRBV5-1,few,-,TRBJ1-2,CASSFGGANYGYTF,TGCGCCAGCAGCTTCGGGGGGGCTAACTATGGCTACACCTTC
TRBV6-1,-,-,TRBJ2-7,CASSERGLIYEQYF,TGTGCCAGCAGTGAGCGGGGGCTGATCTACGAGCAGTACTTC
TRBV7-3,few,TRBD2,TRBJ2-1,CASSPGGWGDHNEQFF,TGTGCCAGCAGCCCGGGGGGTTGGGGGGACCACAATGAGCAGTTCTTC